Listed below are T cell receptor beta chains from one sample, sequenced in a study of shared clonotypes between healthy human individuals. Profiling relied on immunoSEQ multiplex PCR, and the TCRdb table lists in-frame clones only, not all of them. The table has about 1,500,000 clones, roughly 97% seen once; the top ten hold approximately 1.1%. The sample taken for sequencing was naive CD4+ T cells sorted from blood. The receptors stem from a young man in good health. The CDR3 runs from the conserved cysteine through the conserved F or W. Each record gives: J gene, clone size, V gene, D gene, CDR3 protein, CDR3 DNA. A D gene is named only where the DNA matches it firmly. The size entry is marked missing in some rows and otherwise reads once, few, many or a size class.

J gene: TRBJ2-3
clone size: -
V gene: TRBV20-1
D gene: -
CDR3 protein: CSAPRDTQYF
CDR3 DNA: TGCAGTGCTCCTAGAGATACGCAGTATTTT

J gene: TRBJ2-7
clone size: once
V gene: TRBV11-2
D gene: -
CDR3 protein: CASSFKGPYEQYF
CDR3 DNA: TGTGCCAGCAGCTTTAAGGGCCCCTACGAGCAGTACTTC

J gene: TRBJ1-2
clone size: -
V gene: TRBV15
D gene: TRBD1
CDR3 protein: CATSWFRDRVFGYTF
CDR3 DNA: TGTGCCACCAGCTGGTTCCGGGACAGGGTATTCGGCTACACCTTC

J gene: TRBJ1-3
clone size: -
V gene: TRBV6-5
D gene: TRBD1
CDR3 protein: CASSKRQGTGNTIYF
CDR3 DNA: TGTGCCAGCAGTAAGAGACAGGGCACTGGAAACACCATATATTTT

J gene: TRBJ2-7
clone size: -
V gene: TRBV5-1
D gene: TRBD2
CDR3 protein: CASSFGLAGGSSYEQYF
CDR3 DNA: TGCGCCAGCAGCTTCGGACTAGCGGGAGGGAGCTCCTACGAGCAGTACTTC

J gene: TRBJ1-1
clone size: -
V gene: TRBV19
D gene: TRBD1
CDR3 protein: CASSKTPGQGVLGDTEAFF
CDR3 DNA: TGTGCCAGTAGTAAAACCCCGGGACAGGGGGTGTTGGGCGACACTGAAGCTTTCTTT

J gene: TRBJ2-5
clone size: -
V gene: TRBV6-6
D gene: -
CDR3 protein: CASSHTSLQETQYF
CDR3 DNA: TGTGCCAGCAGTCATACTAGCCTCCAAGAGACCCAGTACTTC

J gene: TRBJ1-5
clone size: -
V gene: TRBV7-6
D gene: -
CDR3 protein: CASSRRVGQPQHF
CDR3 DNA: TGTGCCAGCAGCCGCAGGGTTGGGCAGCCCCAGCATTTT

J gene: TRBJ2-7
clone size: -
V gene: TRBV7-2
D gene: TRBD2
CDR3 protein: CASTTGTTDYEQYF
CDR3 DNA: TGTGCCAGCACCACCGGGACTACAGACTACGAGCAGTACTTC

J gene: TRBJ2-1
clone size: -
V gene: TRBV28
D gene: -
CDR3 protein: CASIAGSSYNEQFF
CDR3 DNA: TGTGCCAGCATCGCAGGGAGCTCCTACAATGAGCAGTTCTTC

J gene: TRBJ2-1
clone size: -
V gene: TRBV18
D gene: -
CDR3 protein: CASSGQIFENEQFF
CDR3 DNA: TGTGCCAGCTCCGGACAGATTTTTGAGAATGAGCAGTTCTTC

J gene: TRBJ2-1
clone size: -
V gene: TRBV11-2
D gene: -
CDR3 protein: CASSHTGPSSLYNEQFF
CDR3 DNA: TGTGCCAGCAGCCACACCGGGCCCTCGTCCCTCTACAATGAGCAGTTCTTC

J gene: TRBJ2-7
clone size: -
V gene: TRBV6-1
D gene: TRBD2
CDR3 protein: CASSELSSGSYSYEQYF
CDR3 DNA: TGTGCCAGCAGTGAATTGTCTAGCGGGAGTTACTCCTACGAGCAGTACTTC

J gene: TRBJ1-1
clone size: -
V gene: TRBV27
D gene: -
CDR3 protein: CASKWGQNTEAFF
CDR3 DNA: TGTGCCAGCAAGTGGGGTCAGAACACTGAAGCTTTCTTT

J gene: TRBJ2-3
clone size: -
V gene: TRBV10-2
D gene: TRBD1
CDR3 protein: CASSEQAWTGRTDTQYF
CDR3 DNA: TGCGCCAGCAGTGAACAGGCCTGGACAGGGAGGACGGATACGCAGTATTTT

J gene: TRBJ2-1
clone size: -
V gene: TRBV9
D gene: TRBD2
CDR3 protein: CASSFTGGSLAAYEQFF
CDR3 DNA: TGTGCCAGCAGCTTCACCGGAGGATCACTAGCGGCCTATGAGCAGTTCTTC

J gene: TRBJ2-2
clone size: -
V gene: TRBV4-2
D gene: -
CDR3 protein: CASSLHPTSPNTGELFF
CDR3 DNA: TGTGCCAGCAGCCTACATCCCACTAGCCCCAACACCGGGGAGCTGTTTTTT

J gene: TRBJ1-1
clone size: -
V gene: TRBV6-5
D gene: -
CDR3 protein: CASFRGRSMNTEAFF
CDR3 DNA: TGTGCCAGCTTCCGGGGGCGGAGCATGAACACTGAAGCTTTCTTT

J gene: TRBJ2-3
clone size: -
V gene: TRBV7-9
D gene: -
CDR3 protein: CASSQDPLAVTDTQYF
CDR3 DNA: TGTGCCAGCAGCCAAGACCCGCTAGCAGTTACAGATACGCAGTATTTT

J gene: TRBJ1-1
clone size: -
V gene: TRBV18
D gene: -
CDR3 protein: CASSPSKLMNTEAFF
CDR3 DNA: TGTGCCAGCTCACCCAGTAAGTTAATGAACACTGAAGCTTTCTTT

J gene: TRBJ2-7
clone size: -
V gene: TRBV28
D gene: -
CDR3 protein: CASSPEERYEQYF
CDR3 DNA: TGTGCCAGCAGTCCCGAGGAAAGGTACGAGCAGTACTTC

J gene: TRBJ1-2
clone size: few
V gene: TRBV18
D gene: -
CDR3 protein: CASSPGGSLFYTF
CDR3 DNA: TGTGCCAGCTCACCTGGAGGGAGCCTCTTCTACACCTTC

J gene: TRBJ1-1
clone size: -
V gene: TRBV27
D gene: -
CDR3 protein: CASSLLAQGGGEAFF
CDR3 DNA: TGTGCCAGCAGTTTACTCGCCCAGGGCGGAGGTGAAGCTTTCTTT

J gene: TRBJ2-7
clone size: -
V gene: TRBV7-2
D gene: -
CDR3 protein: CASSPQEYEQYF
CDR3 DNA: TGTGCCAGCAGCCCCCAGGAGTACGAGCAGTACTTC

J gene: TRBJ2-2
clone size: -
V gene: TRBV2
D gene: TRBD2
CDR3 protein: CASSEWAGVIRELFF
CDR3 DNA: TGTGCCAGCAGTGAATGGGCGGGAGTCATCAGGGAGCTGTTTTTT

J gene: TRBJ2-2
clone size: -
V gene: TRBV14
D gene: -
CDR3 protein: CASSQHGPPFANTGELFF
CDR3 DNA: TGTGCCAGCAGCCAGCACGGACCCCCGTTCGCGAACACCGGGGAGCTGTTTTTT

J gene: TRBJ2-2
clone size: -
V gene: TRBV5-4
D gene: -
CDR3 protein: CASTPRLGGELFF
CDR3 DNA: TGTGCCAGCACCCCCCGTCTGGGCGGGGAGCTGTTTTTT

J gene: TRBJ2-2
clone size: -
V gene: TRBV6-1
D gene: -
CDR3 protein: CASSELSFTGELFF
CDR3 DNA: TGTGCCAGCAGTGAATTGAGTTTCACCGGGGAGCTGTTTTTT

J gene: TRBJ1-3
clone size: -
V gene: TRBV7-9
D gene: -
CDR3 protein: CASSLVAALSGNTIYF
CDR3 DNA: TGTGCCAGCAGCTTAGTGGCAGCTCTCTCTGGAAACACCATATATTTT

J gene: TRBJ1-2
clone size: -
V gene: TRBV9
D gene: -
CDR3 protein: CASSDATNNYGYTF
CDR3 DNA: TGTGCCAGCAGCGACGCGACAAATAACTATGGCTACACCTTC

J gene: TRBJ2-3
clone size: -
V gene: TRBV5-1
D gene: TRBD2
CDR3 protein: CASSLARPSGRATSGTDTQYF
CDR3 DNA: TGCGCCAGCAGCTTGGCCCGGCCTAGCGGGAGGGCCACGTCGGGCACAGATACGCAGTATTTT

J gene: TRBJ2-1
clone size: -
V gene: TRBV4-1
D gene: TRBD1
CDR3 protein: CASSQDGFERQGGNEQFF
CDR3 DNA: TGCGCCAGCAGCCAAGATGGCTTCGAGAGACAGGGGGGTAATGAGCAGTTCTTC

J gene: TRBJ2-7
clone size: once
V gene: TRBV27
D gene: TRBD2
CDR3 protein: CASTGLAGDAYVQYF
CDR3 DNA: TGTGCCAGCACCGGACTAGCGGGCGACGCCTACGTGCAGTACTTC

J gene: TRBJ2-1
clone size: -
V gene: TRBV18
D gene: TRBD1
CDR3 protein: CASSPKGQGVEQFF
CDR3 DNA: TGTGCCAGCTCACCGAAGGGACAGGGGGTTGAGCAGTTCTTC

J gene: TRBJ1-3
clone size: -
V gene: TRBV7-2
D gene: -
CDR3 protein: CASRGFGFSGNTIYF
CDR3 DNA: TGTGCCAGCAGGGGGTTCGGGTTCTCTGGAAACACCATATATTTT

J gene: TRBJ2-7
clone size: -
V gene: TRBV5-1
D gene: -
CDR3 protein: CASSPPDRNVEQYF
CDR3 DNA: TGCGCCAGCAGCCCCCCAGACAGGAATGTCGAGCAGTACTTC

J gene: TRBJ2-5
clone size: -
V gene: TRBV5-6
D gene: -
CDR3 protein: CASSLFPEPGNF
CDR3 DNA: TGTGCCAGCAGCTTGTTTCCGGAGCCAGGGAACTTC

J gene: TRBJ2-5
clone size: -
V gene: TRBV14
D gene: -
CDR3 protein: CASSNRGHGPQETQYF
CDR3 DNA: TGTGCCAGCAGCAACCGGGGCCACGGACCGCAAGAGACCCAGTACTTC

J gene: TRBJ2-1
clone size: -
V gene: TRBV30
D gene: -
CDR3 protein: CAWSTVYEQFF
CDR3 DNA: TGTGCCTGGAGTACAGTTTATGAGCAGTTCTTC

J gene: TRBJ2-1
clone size: -
V gene: TRBV29-1
D gene: TRBD1
CDR3 protein: CSVRPGGIEQFF
CDR3 DNA: TGCAGCGTTCGTCCAGGGGGCATTGAGCAGTTCTTC

J gene: TRBJ2-3
clone size: -
V gene: TRBV7-9
D gene: TRBD2
CDR3 protein: CASRARAGGPFADTQYF
CDR3 DNA: TGTGCCAGCAGGGCGCGAGCGGGAGGTCCCTTTGCTGATACGCAGTATTTT

J gene: TRBJ2-1
clone size: -
V gene: TRBV7-9
D gene: -
CDR3 protein: CASSLVAGPVEQFF
CDR3 DNA: TGTGCCAGCAGCTTAGTCGCCGGTCCGGTGGAGCAGTTCTTC

J gene: TRBJ2-2
clone size: -
V gene: TRBV11-1
D gene: -
CDR3 protein: CASSSHSQGSNGELFF
CDR3 DNA: TGTGCCAGCAGCTCCCACTCTCAGGGTTCTAACGGGGAGCTGTTTTTT

J gene: TRBJ2-5
clone size: -
V gene: TRBV6-1
D gene: -
CDR3 protein: CASNPTRPGETQYF
CDR3 DNA: TGTGCCAGCAACCCTACAAGGCCTGGGGAGACCCAGTACTTC

J gene: TRBJ2-7
clone size: -
V gene: TRBV11-2
D gene: -
CDR3 protein: CASSLDLGPYEQYF
CDR3 DNA: TGTGCCAGCAGCTTAGATCTAGGGCCCTACGAGCAGTACTTC